This TCR beta chain derives from a study of T cells after yellow fever vaccination. The overall study: Any fraction with a low cell number was prepared using SMART-Seq v4 Ultra Low Input. Study-wide points: Abundant bulk-derived clonotypes could contaminate FACS-sorted repertoires. Clones that expanded after primary vaccination mostly reappeared after the booster (roughly 96% CD4, around 87% CD8).

This clonotype was seen a few times. Its antigen remains unknown. The CDR3 is 13 amino acids. In germline, CDR1 is DFQATT, CDR2 SNEGSKA (reference sequence). V was cut by 3 bases and J by 1 base, with 9 bases left in between. Generation of TCR cDNA used 5'RACE template switching (which added a universal primer site and UMIs). TCRdb independently ran MiXCR on the 5' RACE reads; one entry per CDR3 protein. The table records fewer than 500,000 distinct CDR3 sequences, over 15% of them present only once. The source of this sequence is a man younger than 30 who received the YFV17D yellow fever vaccine. This rearrangement joins TRBV20-1 to TRBJ1-1; D gene uncertain. The source material was PBMCs, sampled before the yellow fever booster vaccination. Here the CDR3 DNA reads TGCAGTGCTAGGAGTGCACAGAACACTGAAGCTTTCTTT. Protein: CSARSAQNTEAFF.